This TCR beta chain was identified in a study of blood T cell repertoires in COVID-19. The wider study: The United States, Italy and Spain were the sources of the acute and convalescent COVID-19 samples. T cells, B-cell-depleted T cells, or PBMCs provided the cDNA or gDNA that served as material.

Trimming at V came to 4 bases and at J to 4 bases, leaving 2 bases not matched to a gene. Germline CDR1 is KGHDR and CDR2 is SFDVKD. The CDR3 contains 14 residues. Authors' analysis steps: Cell counts per sample came from amplifying reference gene primers. TCRdb keeps only in-frame clones here, not all; method: immunoSEQ multiplex PCR. Clone size and the V and J calls come from that table; the DNA yielded D and trimming. The table has roughly 8,300 clones, roughly nine tenths seen once. The chain recombines TRBV24-1 with TRBJ2-5; 10 nucleotides match TRBD1. Sequencing input: peripheral blood. The TCR comes from a man in his 60s with acute or convalescent COVID-19. The CDR3 loop reads CATSEDRGSETQYF. The CDR3 coding sequence is TGTGCCACCAGTGAGGACAGGGGGTCAGAGACCCAGTACTTC.